This paragraph reports one T cell receptor beta chain. No antigen is known for it. There are no base qualities to consult, and no much larger clone falls within one base. The record originates from a study of OX40 agonist ivuxolimab in advanced cancers. About the study as a whole: Ivuxolimab was a fully human IgG2 agonistic monoclonal antibody targeting the costimulatory receptor OX40 (CD134). Intravenous ivuxolimab was administered to patients every 2 weeks at six dose levels: 0.01, 0.1, 0.3, 1.5, 3 and 10 mg/kg. In the dose-escalation cohort, approximately 83% of patients were male, and the mean age was 60 years with a range of roughly 23 to 90. The paper describes the monotherapy dose-escalation part (N of about 52 patients) of the phase I trial of ivuxolimab. Of the 50 to 55 dose-escalation patients, hepatocellular carcinoma was present in 19, melanoma in approximately 15, renal cell carcinoma in 9 and head and neck cancer in 9. Peripheral TCRbeta sequencing was intended to test whether TCR sequence diversity was altered and clonal T-cell expansion was caused by ivuxolimab. Partial responses occurred in three dose-escalation patients: two with cutaneous melanoma and one with hepatocellular carcinoma. Patients were allowed to have had prior anti-PD-1, anti-PD-L1 or anti-CTLA-4 therapy, and approximately 40% of the dose-escalation patients had been treated with checkpoint inhibitors. Overall study results and their limits: At doses of 0.1 to 3.0 mg/kg, clonal expansion of both CD4+ and CD8+ blood T cells was observed from baseline to week 6. Partial responders in the 0.1-3.0 mg/kg groups had among the lowest normalized peripheral clonal expansion, especially among CD8+ T cells. Low levels of normalized T-cell clonal expansion were also shown by some nonresponding patients. The antigen specificity of the clonally expanded peripheral T cells was not determined. After ivuxolimab, CD8+ T cells had more expanded clones than CD4+ T cells on average.

Counted from cysteine to phenylalanine, this CDR3 has 15 amino acids. Just the 45-base CDR3 DNA is kept, in frame starting at base 1. Reading the germline V gene gives CDR1 SGDLS and CDR2 YYNGEE. Trimming accounts for 1 base at V and 5 bases at J, while the number of junction bases matched to no gene is 6. For sequencing of the TCRbeta CDR3 region, genomic DNA was extracted from the sorted cells. The immunoSEQ Assay was used for sequencing of TCRbeta CDR3 regions. TCRdb stores this immuneACCESS table with in-frame sequences only. Part of the clones is absent; in the studies checked, under half of the shortfall reflects unresolved V genes, and no reason is known for the rest. The sample table lists tens of thousands of clones, 70% to 90% of them with a count of one. Approximately 10% of the sample is held by the ten biggest clonotypes. The trial excluded patients who had a history of autoimmune disease or were on systemic immunosuppression. Peripheral blood for TCR sequencing was collected from all dose cohorts at baseline, on cycle 4 day 1, and on cycle 7 day 1. The samples were drawn from a first-in-human, open-label, multicenter phase I dose-escalation trial of ivuxolimab. The trial enrolled adults with locally advanced or metastatic head and neck squamous cell, hepatocellular, melanoma or renal cell carcinoma. Before TCR sequencing, CD4+ and CD8+ T cells were separately sorted from peripheral blood.

This clonotype was obtained from an adult with an advanced solid tumor such as melanoma, head and neck, liver or kidney cancer. The chain uses TRBV9 and TRBJ2-5, with 9 central nucleotides matching TRBD2. The sample consisted of CD4+ or CD8+ T cells sorted from blood, taken in a trial of the OX40 agonist ivuxolimab. The CDR3 loop reads CASSVWASGDETQYF. DNA sequence: TGTGCCAGCAGCGTATGGGCTAGCGGGGATGAGACCCAGTACTTC.